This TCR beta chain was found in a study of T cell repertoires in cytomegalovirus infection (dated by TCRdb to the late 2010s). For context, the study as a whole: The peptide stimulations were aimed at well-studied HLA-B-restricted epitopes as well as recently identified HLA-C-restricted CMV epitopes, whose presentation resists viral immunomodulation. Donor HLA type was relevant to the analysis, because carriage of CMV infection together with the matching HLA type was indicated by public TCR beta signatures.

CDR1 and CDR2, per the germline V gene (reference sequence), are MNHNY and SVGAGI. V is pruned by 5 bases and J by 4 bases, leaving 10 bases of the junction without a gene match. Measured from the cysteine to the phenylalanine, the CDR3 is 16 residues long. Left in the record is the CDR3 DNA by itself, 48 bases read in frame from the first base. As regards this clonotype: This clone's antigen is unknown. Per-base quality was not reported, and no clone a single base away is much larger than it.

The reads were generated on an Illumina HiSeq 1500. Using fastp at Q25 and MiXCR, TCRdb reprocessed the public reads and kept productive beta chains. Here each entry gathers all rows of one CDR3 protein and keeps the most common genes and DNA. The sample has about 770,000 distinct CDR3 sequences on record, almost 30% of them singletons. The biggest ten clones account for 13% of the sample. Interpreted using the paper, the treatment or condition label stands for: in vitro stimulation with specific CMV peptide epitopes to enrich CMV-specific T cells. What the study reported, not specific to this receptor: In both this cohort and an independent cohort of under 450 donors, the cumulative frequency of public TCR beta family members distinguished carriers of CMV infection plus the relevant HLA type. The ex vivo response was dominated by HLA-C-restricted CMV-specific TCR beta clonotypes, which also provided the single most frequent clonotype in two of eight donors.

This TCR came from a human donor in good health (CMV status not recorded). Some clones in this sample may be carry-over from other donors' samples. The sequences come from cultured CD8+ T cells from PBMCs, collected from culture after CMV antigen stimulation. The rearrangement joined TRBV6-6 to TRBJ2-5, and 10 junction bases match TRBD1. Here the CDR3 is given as CASSAHPGQGLETQYF. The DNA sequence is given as TGTGCCAGCAGTGCCCATCCGGGACAGGGGTTAGAGACCCAGTACTTC.